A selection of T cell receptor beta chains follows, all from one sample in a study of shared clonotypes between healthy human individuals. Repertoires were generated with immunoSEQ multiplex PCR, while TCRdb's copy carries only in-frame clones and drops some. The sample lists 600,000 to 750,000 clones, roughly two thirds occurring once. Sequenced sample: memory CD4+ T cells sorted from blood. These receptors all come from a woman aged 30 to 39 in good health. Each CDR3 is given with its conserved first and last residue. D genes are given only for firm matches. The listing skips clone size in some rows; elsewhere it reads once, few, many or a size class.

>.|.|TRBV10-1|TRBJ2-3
TGCGCCAGCAGCAACCCGGGGTTGGGCACAGATACGCAGTATTTT
CASSNPGLGTDTQYF
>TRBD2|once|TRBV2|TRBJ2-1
TGTGCCAGCAGTGACGCGCTAGCGGGGGTCAATGAGCAGTTCTTC
CASSDALAGVNEQFF
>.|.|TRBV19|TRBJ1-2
TGTGCCAGTAGTGGTGGTTACACGCCCCGCGGCTATGGCTACACCTTC
CASSGGYTPRGYGYTF
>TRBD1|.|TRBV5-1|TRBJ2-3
TGCGCCAGCCGGACAGGGGCTAGCACAGATACGCAGTATTTT
CASRTGASTDTQYF
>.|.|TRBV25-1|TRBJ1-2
TGTGCCAGCAGTGAATTGGGGGGCCAAGAGGGTACTAACTATGGCTACACCTTC
CASSELGGQEGTNYGYTF
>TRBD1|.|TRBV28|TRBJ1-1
TGTGCCAGCAGTTCCCCTCCCGGGACAGGGGGCACTGAAGCTTTCTTT
CASSSPPGTGGTEAFF
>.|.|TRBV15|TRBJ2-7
TGTGCCACCAGCAGAGATAGTGGCAGGACCTACGAGCAGTACTTC
CATSRDSGRTYEQYF
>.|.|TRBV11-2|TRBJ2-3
TGTGCCAGCAGCTCAGACAGTGGAGATACGCAGTATTTT
CASSSDSGDTQYF
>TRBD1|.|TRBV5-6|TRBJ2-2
TGTGCCAGCAGCCTAAACCCGGGACAGCACACCGGGGAGCTGTTTTTT
CASSLNPGQHTGELFF
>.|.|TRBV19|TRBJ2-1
TGTGCCAGTAGTCCCGGACCGTACAATGAGCAGTTCTTC
CASSPGPYNEQFF
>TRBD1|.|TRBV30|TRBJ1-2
TGTGCCTGGAGTGTCGGTCAGGGGGTGGCTAACTATGGCTACACCTTC
CAWSVGQGVANYGYTF
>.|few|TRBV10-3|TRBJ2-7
TGTGCCATCAGTGAAAAGCACGAGCAGTACTTC
CAISEKHEQYF
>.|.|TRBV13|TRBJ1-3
TGTGCCACCCAAAGGGTTTCGATTAGAAACACCATATATTTT
CATQRVSIRNTIYF